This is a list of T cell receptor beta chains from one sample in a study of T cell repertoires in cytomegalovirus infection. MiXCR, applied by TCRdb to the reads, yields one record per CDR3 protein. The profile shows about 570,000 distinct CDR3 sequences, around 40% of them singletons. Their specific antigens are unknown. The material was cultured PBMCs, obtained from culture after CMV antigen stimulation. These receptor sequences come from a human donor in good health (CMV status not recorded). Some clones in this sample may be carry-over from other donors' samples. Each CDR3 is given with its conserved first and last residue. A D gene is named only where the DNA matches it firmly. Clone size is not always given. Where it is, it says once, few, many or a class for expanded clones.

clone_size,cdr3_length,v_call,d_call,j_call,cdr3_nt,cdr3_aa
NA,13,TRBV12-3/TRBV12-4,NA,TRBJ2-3,TGTGCCAGCGGCCGGGACGGCACAGATACGCAGTATTTT,CASGRDGTDTQYF
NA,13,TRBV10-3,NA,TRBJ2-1,TGTGCCATCAGTGCGGGGGACTACAATGAGCAGTTCTTC,CAISAGDYNEQFF
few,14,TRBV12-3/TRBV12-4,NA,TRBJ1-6,TGTGCCAGCAGTTACTCCGGCGGAAATTCACCCCTCCACTTT,CASSYSGGNSPLHF
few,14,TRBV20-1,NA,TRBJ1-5,TGCAGTGCTGAAAAGGGAGCCGTGAGTCAGCCCCAGCATTTT,CSAEKGAVSQPQHF
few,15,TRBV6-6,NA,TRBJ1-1,TGTGCCAGCAGTTACTCCAGGGGACTGAACACTGAAGCTTTCTTT,CASSYSRGLNTEAFF
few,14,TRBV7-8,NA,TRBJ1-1,TGTGCCAGCACCCTCGTCGGGGCTGGGACTGAAGCTTTCTTT,CASTLVGAGTEAFF
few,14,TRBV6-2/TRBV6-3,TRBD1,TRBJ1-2,TGTGCCAGCAGTTACGGGACAGGGCTCCGTGGCTACACCTTC,CASSYGTGLRGYTF
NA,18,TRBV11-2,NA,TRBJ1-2,TGTGCCAGCAGGGGTATCGGAGGACCGCGCTTTCGAAATTATGGCTACACCTTC,CASRGIGGPRFRNYGYTF
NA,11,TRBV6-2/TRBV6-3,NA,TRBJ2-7,TGTGCCACCCAGAGAAGCTACGAGCAGTACTTC,CATQRSYEQYF
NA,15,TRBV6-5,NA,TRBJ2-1,TGTGCCAGCAGTTATCAGGGAAGATTTTACAATGAGCAGTTCTTC,CASSYQGRFYNEQFF
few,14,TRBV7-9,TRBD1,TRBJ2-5,TGTGCCAGCAGCGCACAGGGGGCCCGAGAGACCCAGTACTTC,CASSAQGARETQYF
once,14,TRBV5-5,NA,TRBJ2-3,TGTGCCAGCAGCGAAGGGACCTCACCCGGTACGCAGTATTTT,CASSEGTSPGTQYF
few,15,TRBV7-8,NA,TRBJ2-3,TGTGCCAGCTGCCGGACAGCTCAGGAGGGAGATACGCAGTATTTT,CASCRTAQEGDTQYF
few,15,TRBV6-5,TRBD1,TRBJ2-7,TGTGCCAGCAGTCAGGGGGTCGCCGGGGACTACGAGCAGTACTTC,CASSQGVAGDYEQYF
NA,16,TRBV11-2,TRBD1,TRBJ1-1,TGTGCCAGCCGTCGCGACATGGACAGGGTATACACTGAAGCTTTCTTT,CASRRDMDRVYTEAFF
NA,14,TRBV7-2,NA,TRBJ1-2,TGTGCCAGCAGCTTAGGAGGAGACGTCTATGGCTACACCTTC,CASSLGGDVYGYTF
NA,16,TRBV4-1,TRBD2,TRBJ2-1,TGCGCCAGCAGCCGAAGCTTAGCGGGGGGGCCGGTTGAGCAGTTCTTC,CASSRSLAGGPVEQFF
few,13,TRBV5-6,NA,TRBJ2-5,TGTGCCAGCAGTCTGCAGTGGGCAGAGACCCAGTACTTC,CASSLQWAETQYF
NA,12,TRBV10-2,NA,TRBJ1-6,TGCGCCAGCAGTGAGTCTTGGTCACCCCTCCACTTT,CASSESWSPLHF
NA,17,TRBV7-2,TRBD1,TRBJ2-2,TGTGCCAGCGTACTCCGACGTCCGGGACAGGGTTCCGGGGAGCTGTTTTTT,CASVLRRPGQGSGELFF
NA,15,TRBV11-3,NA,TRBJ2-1,TGTGCCAGCAGCGCCACTAGCAACTTGGACAATGAGCAGTTCTTC,CASSATSNLDNEQFF
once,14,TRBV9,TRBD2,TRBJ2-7,TGTGCCAGCAGCGCCCTCAGCGGGAGCTACGAGCAGTACTTC,CASSALSGSYEQYF
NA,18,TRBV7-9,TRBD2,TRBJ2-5,TGTGCCAGCAGCCCCGGACTAGCGGGAGGACTGTACCAAGAGACCCAGTACTTC,CASSPGLAGGLYQETQYF
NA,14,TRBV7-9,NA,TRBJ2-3,TGTGCCAGCAGCTTAGTCAGGGACCCAGATACGCAGTATTTT,CASSLVRDPDTQYF
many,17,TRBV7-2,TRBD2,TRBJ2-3,TGTGCCAGCAGCTTAGCGACTAGCGGGAGGCCCACAGATACGCAGTATTTT,CASSLATSGRPTDTQYF
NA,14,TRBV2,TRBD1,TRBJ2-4,TGTGCCAGCAGTGAGGGCCAGGGGGCGCAGGTTCAGTACTTC,CASSEGQGAQVQYF
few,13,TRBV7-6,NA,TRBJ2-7,TGTGCCAGCAGCTTAGATGAGGGCTACGAGCAGTACTTC,CASSLDEGYEQYF
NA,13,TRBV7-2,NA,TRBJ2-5,TGTGCCAGCAGCTTCCGGGGCGCGGAGACCCAGTACTTC,CASSFRGAETQYF
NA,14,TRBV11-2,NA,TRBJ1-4,TGTGCCAGCAGCTGGGATCGGGGCGGAGTAAAACTGTTTTTT,CASSWDRGGVKLFF
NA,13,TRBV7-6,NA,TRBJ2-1,TGTGCCAGCAGCTTAGGCGGACTGCCCGAGCAGTTCTTC,CASSLGGLPEQFF
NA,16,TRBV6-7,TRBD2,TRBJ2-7,TGTGCCAGCAACCCAAGAGGCCTAGCGGTACCCTACGAGCAGTACTTC,CASNPRGLAVPYEQYF
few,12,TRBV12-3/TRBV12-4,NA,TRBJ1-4,TGTGCCAGCAGTCCAGGGATAGGAAAACTGTTTTTT,CASSPGIGKLFF
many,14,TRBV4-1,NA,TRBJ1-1,TGCGCCAGCAGTCCAAGAGCCTCGAACACTGAAGCTTTCTTT,CASSPRASNTEAFF
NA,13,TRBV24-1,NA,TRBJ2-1,TGTGCCACCAGTGATTCTGGTTTTGTTGAGCAGTTCTTC,CATSDSGFVEQFF
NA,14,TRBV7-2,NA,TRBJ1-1,TGTGCCAGCAGCTTAGACGGCAGAGGAGGTGAAGCTTTCTTT,CASSLDGRGGEAFF
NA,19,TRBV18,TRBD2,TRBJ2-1,TGTGCCAGCTCACCACCCCGGGTGCCGGGACTAGCGGCTTACAATGAGCAGTTCTTC,CASSPPRVPGLAAYNEQFF
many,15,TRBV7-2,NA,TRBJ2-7,TGTGCCAGCAGCTTAGCCGCTAGCGACTACTACGAGCAGTACTTC,CASSLAASDYYEQYF
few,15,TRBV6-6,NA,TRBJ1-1,TGTGCCAGCAGTTACTCTGATACCAGCATTGCGGGAGCTTTCTTT,CASSYSDTSIAGAFF
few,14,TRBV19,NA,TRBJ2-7,TGTGCCAGTAGTATAGCTGAGGGAGACCCCGAGCAGTACTTC,CASSIAEGDPEQYF
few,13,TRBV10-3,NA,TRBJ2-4,TGTGCCACATCAGGGTCAACCGAAAACATTCAGTACTTC,CATSGSTENIQYF
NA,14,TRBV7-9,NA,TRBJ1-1,TGTGCCAGCTGCCGGGACTCCCCTGGGGCTGAAGCTTTCTTT,CASCRDSPGAEAFF
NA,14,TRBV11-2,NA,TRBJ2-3,TGTGCCAGCAGCTTAGGAAATAGGATTCATACGCAGTATTTT,CASSLGNRIHTQYF
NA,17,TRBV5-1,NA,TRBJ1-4,TGCGCCAGCAGCTTGAGCCAAGGGAGTGCTACTAATGAAAAACTGTTTTTT,CASSLSQGSATNEKLFF
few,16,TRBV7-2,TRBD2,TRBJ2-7,TGTGCCAGCAGCTTAGTAGTTCTAGCGGGAAAGTACGAGCAGTACTTC,CASSLVVLAGKYEQYF
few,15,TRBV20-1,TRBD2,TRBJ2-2,TGCAGTGCTAGCCGACTAGCGGGCCCTATAGGGGAGCTGTTTTTT,CSASRLAGPIGELFF
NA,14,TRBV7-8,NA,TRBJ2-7,TGTGCCAGCAGCCTGGGGGGACCTACCTACGAGCAGTACTTC,CASSLGGPTYEQYF
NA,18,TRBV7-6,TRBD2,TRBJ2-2,TGTGCCAGCAGCGCCGCAGACACGCCGGGACTAGGGGCCGGGGAGCTGTTTTTT,CASSAADTPGLGAGELFF
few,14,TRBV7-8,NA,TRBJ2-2,TGTGCCAGCAGCTTTAGGGAGAACACCGGGGAGCTGTTTTTT,CASSFRENTGELFF
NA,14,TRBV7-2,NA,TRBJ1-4,TGTGCCAGCAGCCAGACAGGTTCGAATGAAAAACTGTTTTTT,CASSQTGSNEKLFF
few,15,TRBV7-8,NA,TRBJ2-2,TGTGCCAGCAGCTCGCGGGACAGATACACCGGGGAGCTGTTTTTT,CASSSRDRYTGELFF